The entry that follows covers one TCR beta chain sequence. PCR employed 60 Vbeta and 13 Jbeta primers. Assay: immunoSEQ multiplex PCR; the TCRdb copy retains only in-frame clones and omits some. The data contain about 140,000 clones, around three quarters of them singletons. Per the germline V gene, CDR1 is MGHRA and CDR2 is YSYEKL. V lost 8 bases and J lost 0; bases outside the gene matches: 4. The CDR3 has 15 amino acids. This specimen belongs to a study of cytomegalovirus exposure and HLA in healthy donors. The sequence was collected from a man between 40 and 49 years old in good health and CMV-seropositive. Sequencing was carried out using PBMCs. The chain carries TRBV4-1 and TRBJ2-1, with 10 positions matching TRBD2. This chain's CDR3 is CASGLADFSYNEQFF. CDR3 nucleotide sequence: TGCGCCAGCGGACTAGCGGATTTCTCCTACAATGAGCAGTTCTTC.